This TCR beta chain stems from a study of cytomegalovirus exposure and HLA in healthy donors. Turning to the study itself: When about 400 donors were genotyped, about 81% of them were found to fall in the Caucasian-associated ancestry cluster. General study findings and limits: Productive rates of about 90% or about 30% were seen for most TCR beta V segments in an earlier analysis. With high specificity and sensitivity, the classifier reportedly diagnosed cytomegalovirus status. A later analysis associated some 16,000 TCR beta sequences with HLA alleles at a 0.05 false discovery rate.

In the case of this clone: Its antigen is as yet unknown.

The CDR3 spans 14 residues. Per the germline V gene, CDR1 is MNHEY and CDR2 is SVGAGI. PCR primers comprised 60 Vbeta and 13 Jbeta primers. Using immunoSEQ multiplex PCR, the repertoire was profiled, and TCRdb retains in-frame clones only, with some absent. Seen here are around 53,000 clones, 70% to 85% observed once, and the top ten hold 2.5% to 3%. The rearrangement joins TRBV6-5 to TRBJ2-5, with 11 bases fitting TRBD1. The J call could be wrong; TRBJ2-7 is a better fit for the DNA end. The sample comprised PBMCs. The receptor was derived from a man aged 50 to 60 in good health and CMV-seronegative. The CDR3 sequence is CASRPDRGPYEQYF. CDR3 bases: TGTGCCAGCAGACCGGACAGGGGGCCTTACGAGCAGTACTTC.